Each of the 18 T cell receptor beta chains below was sequenced from the same sample in a study of blood T cell repertoires in COVID-19. Data came from immunoSEQ multiplex PCR; TCRdb stores just in-frame clones and leaves some out. The repertoire holds approximately 300,000 clones, about nine tenths seen once, with around 4% in the top ten. The sample comprised PBMCs or T cells enriched from blood (not recorded which). The source of these receptors is a man aged 25-40 years who had recovered from COVID-19.

This clone was seen a single time. The chain links TRBV13 to TRBJ2-1; the match to TRBD1 covers 7 bases. The CDR3 extends over 12 amino acids. V trimming: 2 bases; J trimming: 8 bases; junction bases outside the gene matches: 0. The germline V gene encodes CDR1 PRHDT and CDR2 FYEKMQ (reference sequence). The DNA of the CDR3 is TGTGCCAGCAGCTTAAGGGGGCATGAGCAGTTCTTC. As protein: CASSLRGHEQFF.

The chain has TRBV13 and TRBJ1-3; D ambiguous. Germline CDR1 is PRHDT and CDR2 is FYEKMQ (reference sequence). With 1 base removed from V and 0 bases from J, the gap between germline ends came to 10 bases. This CDR3 is 16 amino acids long. CDR3 region: CASSLDAGNSGNTIYF. In nucleotides, the CDR3 is TGTGCCAGCAGCTTAGACGCGGGCAACTCTGGAAACACCATATATTTT.

V usage is TRBV5-5 and J usage is TRBJ2-7; D ambiguous. The CDR3 is 12 amino acids. V lost 6 bases and J lost 6, with 13 bases in between. Germline V CDR1 and CDR2: SGHKS, YYEKEE (reference sequence). CDR3 nucleotides: TGTGCCAGCACTCCCGCCGGGTCCGAGCAGTACTTC. This translates into CASTPAGSEQYF.

The chain recombines TRBV3-1 (or the pseudogene TRBV3-2) with TRBJ1-6; possible D gene TRBD1, 5 bases. The V and J ends lost 4 bases and 11 bases respectively, with 15 bases between them. CDR3 length: 14 residues. CDR1 is LGHDT and CDR2 is YNNKEL in the germline V gene (reference sequence). CDR3 nucleotide sequence: TGTGCCAGCAGCCCCGGAACAGCAGGGACACCCCTCCACTTT. It yields the protein CASSPGTAGTPLHF.

The chain carries TRBV7-9 and TRBJ2-3, with TRBD2 matching 11 bases. Germline V gene data show CDR1 as SEHNR and CDR2 as FQNEAQ (reference sequence). There are 13 residues in the CDR3. J was trimmed by 12 bases and V by 2 bases; bases with no gene match: 4. For the CDR3, the DNA is TGTGCCAGCAGCTTAAGTACTAGCGGGGGACAGTATTTT. This translates into CASSLSTSGGQYF. Using reference TRBV7-9 and TRBJ2-3 for the parts outside the CDR3, the full variable domain is DTGVSQNPRHKITKRGQNVTFRCDPISEHNRLYWYRQTLGQGPEFLTYFQNEAQLEKSRLLSDRFSAERPKGSFSTLEIQRTEQGDSAMYLCASSLSTSGGQYFGPGTRLTVL.

This clone appeared a single time. The chain carries TRBV23-1 and TRBJ1-1; 7 bases are a match to TRBD1. TRBV23-1 is treated as an ORF (open reading frame) with a function not yet certain. The CDR3 length is 16 residues. V was pared by 4 bases and J by 3 bases, with 11 bases of the junction left unmatched. CDR3 DNA sequence: TGCGCCAGCAGTCCTGTACAGGGGACGAGAGACACTGAAGCTTTCTTT. Translating it yields CASSPVQGTRDTEAFF.

This rearrangement joins TRBV3-1 (or the pseudogene TRBV3-2) to TRBJ1-1; D is possibly TRBD1 (6 bases). The CDR3 has 13 residues. Looked up from germline, CDR1 is LGHDT and CDR2 is YNNKEL (reference sequence). Trimming pared 5 bases from V and 4 bases from J, leaving 11 bases between. In nucleotides, the CDR3 is TGTGCCAGCAGCATCGGACAGTTCACTGAAGCTTTCTTT. This sequence encodes CASSIGQFTEAFF.

The chain uses TRBV3-1 (or the pseudogene TRBV3-2) and TRBJ2-3; no definite D call. Germline values: CDR1 LGHDT, CDR2 YNNKEL (reference sequence). The CDR3 extends over 14 amino acids. Deletions cut 2 bases from V and 1 base from J, with 7 bases between. The DNA for the CDR3 is TGTGCCAGCAGCCAAAGAACGGGCACAGATACGCAGTATTTT. Translation: CASSQRTGTDTQYF.

The chain is built from TRBV3-1 (or the pseudogene TRBV3-2) and TRBJ1-5, with 8 bases fitting TRBD1. The V and J ends lost 5 bases and 7 bases, in that order; junction bases with no gene match: 7. The germline V gene encodes CDR1 LGHDT and CDR2 YNNKEL (reference sequence). The CDR3 runs 14 residues. The CDR3 loop reads CASSKQTGDQPQHF. CDR3 nucleotides: TGTGCCAGCAGCAAACAGACAGGGGACCAGCCCCAGCATTTT.

Here the CDR3 DNA reads TGTGCCAGCATCCCTCCGGCGGGGGGCGCGTTCTTC. The encoded protein is CASIPPAGGAFF. The V call is TRBV5-6, the J call TRBJ2-1, with TRBD2 matching over 8 bases. CDR1 SGHDT and CDR2 YYEEEE come from the germline V gene. CDR3 size: 12 residues. Trimming removed 6 bases from V and 15 bases from J; junction bases left unmatched: 11.

Only a few counts were recorded for this clone. The chain has TRBV21-1 and TRBJ1-1; TRBD1, the table's D call, was not compared with the DNA. TRBV21-1 counts as a pseudogene. CDR3 length equals 15 residues. The CDR3 spells CASSKMGQGNTEAFF. The CDR3 nucleotides are TGTGCCAGCAGCAAAATGGGACAGGGTAACACTGAAGCTTTCTTT.

DNA for the CDR3: TGTGCCAGCAGTCCGAACCGCAGAGGAACTGAAGCTTTCTTT. This translates into CASSPNRRGTEAFF. The V gene is TRBV27, the J gene TRBJ1-1; D gene ambiguous. CDR3 length equals 14 residues. V gave up 5 bases and J gave up 5 bases, with 15 bases separating them. Germline V gene sequence: CDR1 MNHEY, CDR2 SMNVEV (reference sequence).

In this sample, this clone turned up a few times. Different DNA sequences within this sample yield the same CDR3. The rearrangement uses TRBV3-1 (or the pseudogene TRBV3-2) and TRBJ1-1; 7 nucleotides line up with TRBD1. The CDR3 totals 14 residues. Germline V gives CDR1 LGHDT, CDR2 YNNKEL (reference sequence). Trimming removed 1 base from V and 1 base from J; junction bases left unmatched: 0. The DNA for the CDR3 is TGTGCCAGCAGCCAAGGGACAGGGAACACTGAAGCTTTCTTT. This sequence encodes CASSQGTGNTEAFF.

The chain couples TRBV14 to TRBJ2-7, with D possibly matching TRBD1 (5 bases). Trimming shortened V by 1 base and J by 3 bases, and 7 bases separated the two germline ends. The CDR3 runs to 13 residues. The germline gives CDR1 SGHDN, CDR2 FVKESK. The CDR3 DNA follows: TGTGCCAGCAGCCAAGTAAGGGGCTACGAGCAGTACTTC. It encodes CASSQVRGYEQYF.

V and J are TRBV11-2 and TRBJ1-2; 7 bases line up with TRBD1. The CDR3 is 14 residues long. The germline V gene encodes CDR1 SGHAT and CDR2 FQNNGV. V trimming: 4 bases; J trimming: 7 bases; junction bases outside the gene matches: 9. The CDR3 DNA sequence: TGTGCCAGCAGCTCCATTAACAGGGGAGGTGGCTACACCTTC. The encoded protein is CASSSINRGGGYTF.

This chain connects TRBV7-6 to TRBJ2-7, with 9 positions matching TRBD2. With V trimmed by 5 bases and J by 3 bases, 11 bases remained unmatched. Germline CDR1 SGHVS, CDR2 FNYEAQ. CDR3 size: 16 residues. In DNA, the CDR3 is TGTGCCAGCAGCCCTAAAGCGGGGGGCATTCTCTACGAGCAGTACTTC. Translated, it gives CASSPKAGGILYEQYF.

J is TRBJ2-2 and V is TRBV7-2; D is ambiguous. With 1 base removed from V and 5 bases from J, the gap between germline ends came to 11 bases. Per the germline V gene, CDR1 is SGHTA and CDR2 is FQGNSA. The CDR3 totals 15 residues. For the CDR3, the DNA is TGTGCCAGCAGCTTAGGCTCCGCCGGGACCGGGGAGCTGTTTTTT. Protein: CASSLGSAGTGELFF.

This chain joins TRBV12-3 or TRBV12-4 and TRBJ2-2; 7 bases are a match to TRBD2. This CDR3 is 13 amino acids long. V was pared by 8 bases and J by 5 bases, with 5 bases of the junction left unmatched. The CDR3 DNA follows: TGTGCCAGCCGGCTAGCGGTGACCGGGGAGCTGTTTTTT. Its protein product is CASRLAVTGELFF.